This TCR beta chain was profiled in a study of cytomegalovirus exposure and HLA in healthy donors. Study summary: The early release's HLA-typed donors yielded 80 million to 95 million unique TCRs.

PCR primers comprised 60 Vbeta and 13 Jbeta primers. TCRdb keeps only in-frame clones here, not all; method: immunoSEQ multiplex PCR. The sample has approximately 130,000 clones; over 65% are singletons. Germline V gene data show CDR1 as SEHNR and CDR2 as FQNEAQ (reference sequence). The CDR3 runs to 14 residues. J lost 7 bases, V lost 4 bases, and 3 bases had no gene match. Points from the study as a whole: Researchers reported that a few CMV-associated chains were confirmed in vitro as CMV antigen-specific.

The donors comprised healthy bone marrow donors. Nominally healthy donors were sampled, though unrecorded immune exposures were likely. As to this clone: Its target is not known.

The specimen was PBMCs. This rearrangement joins TRBV7-9 to TRBJ1-6, with 8 bases fitting TRBD1. The TCR originated in a female donor in good health and CMV-seropositive. Here the CDR3 DNA reads TGTGCCAGCAGCTGGACAGGGAGCAATTCACCCCTCCACTTT. Translated: CASSWTGSNSPLHF. Using reference TRBV7-9 and TRBJ1-6 for the parts outside the CDR3, the full variable domain is DTGVSQNPRHKITKRGQNVTFRCDPISEHNRLYWYRQTLGQGPEFLTYFQNEAQLEKSRLLSDRFSAERPKGSFSTLEIQRTEQGDSAMYLCASSWTGSNSPLHFGNGTRLTVT.